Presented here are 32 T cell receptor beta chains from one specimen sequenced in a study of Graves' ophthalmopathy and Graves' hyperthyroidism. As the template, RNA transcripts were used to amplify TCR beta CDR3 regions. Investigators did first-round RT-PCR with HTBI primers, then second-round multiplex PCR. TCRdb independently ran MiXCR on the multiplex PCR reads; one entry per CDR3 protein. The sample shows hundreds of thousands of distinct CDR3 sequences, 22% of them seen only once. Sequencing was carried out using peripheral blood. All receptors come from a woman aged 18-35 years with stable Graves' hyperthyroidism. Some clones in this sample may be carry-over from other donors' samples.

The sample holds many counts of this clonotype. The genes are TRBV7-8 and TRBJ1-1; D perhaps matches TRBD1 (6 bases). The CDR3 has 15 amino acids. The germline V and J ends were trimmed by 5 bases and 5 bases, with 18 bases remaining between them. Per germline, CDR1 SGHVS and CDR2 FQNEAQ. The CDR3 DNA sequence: TGTGCCAGCAGCCAAGCAGGGGACGGACCGACTGAAGCTTTCTTT. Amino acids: CASSQAGDGPTEAFF.

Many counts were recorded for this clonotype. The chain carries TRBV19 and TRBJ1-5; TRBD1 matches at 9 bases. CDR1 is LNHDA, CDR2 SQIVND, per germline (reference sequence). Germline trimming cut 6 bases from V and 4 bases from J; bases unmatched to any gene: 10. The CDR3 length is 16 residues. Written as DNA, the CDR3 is TGTGCCAGTAGGGGGAACAGGGGGCAGGGGAATCAGCCCCAGCATTTT. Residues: CASRGNRGQGNQPQHF.

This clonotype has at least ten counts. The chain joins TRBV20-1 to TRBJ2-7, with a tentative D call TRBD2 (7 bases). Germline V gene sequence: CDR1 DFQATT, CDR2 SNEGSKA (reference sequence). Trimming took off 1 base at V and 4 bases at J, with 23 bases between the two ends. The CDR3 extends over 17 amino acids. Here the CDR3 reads CSARGALERGGQYEQYF. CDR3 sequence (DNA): TGCAGTGCTAGAGGGGCCCTAGAGAGGGGGGGCCAATACGAGCAGTACTTC.

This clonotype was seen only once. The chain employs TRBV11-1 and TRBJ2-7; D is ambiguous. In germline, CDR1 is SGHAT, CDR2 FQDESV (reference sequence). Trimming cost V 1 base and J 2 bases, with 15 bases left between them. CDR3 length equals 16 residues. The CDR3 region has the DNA TGTGCCAGCAGCTTAGATTTTTACGGCAGTCCCTACGAGCAGTACTTC. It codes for CASSLDFYGSPYEQYF.

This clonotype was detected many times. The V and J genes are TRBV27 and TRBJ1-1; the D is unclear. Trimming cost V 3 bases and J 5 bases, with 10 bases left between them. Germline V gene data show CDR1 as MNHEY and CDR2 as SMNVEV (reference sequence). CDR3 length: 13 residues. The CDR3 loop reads CASSFREDTEAFF. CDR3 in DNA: TGTGCCAGCAGTTTTCGGGAGGATACTGAAGCTTTCTTT.

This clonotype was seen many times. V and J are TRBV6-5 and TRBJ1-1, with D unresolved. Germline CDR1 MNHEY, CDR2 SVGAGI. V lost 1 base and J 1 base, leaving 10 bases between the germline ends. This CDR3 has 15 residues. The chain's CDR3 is CASSYFGQANTEAFF. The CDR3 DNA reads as TGTGCCAGCAGTTACTTCGGCCAGGCGAACACTGAAGCTTTCTTT.

This CDR3 reads CASSYPLSGTDSYEQYF. In DNA form, the CDR3 reads TGTGCCAGCAGTTACCCCTTATCCGGGACCGACTCCTACGAGCAGTACTTC. This chain connects TRBV6-2 or TRBV6-3 to TRBJ2-7; either TRBD1 or TRBD2 may fit D (5 bases each). Germline V lookup: CDR1 MNHEY, CDR2 SVGEGT. This CDR3 is 17 amino acids long. Trimming took off 2 bases at V and 0 bases at J, with 17 bases between the two ends.

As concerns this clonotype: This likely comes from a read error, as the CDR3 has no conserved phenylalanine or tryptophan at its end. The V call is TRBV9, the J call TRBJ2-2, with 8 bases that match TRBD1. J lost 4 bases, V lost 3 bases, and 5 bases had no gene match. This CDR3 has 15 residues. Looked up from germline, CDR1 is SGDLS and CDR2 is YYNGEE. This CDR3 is CASSDQGASTGELFL. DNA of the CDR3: TGTGCCAGCAGCGACCAGGGGGCGAGCACCGGGGAGCTGTTTCTT.

For the CDR3, the DNA is TGTGCCAGCTCACTAAGGGCAGGGACGAACACTGAAGCTTTCTTT. This gives the protein CASSLRAGTNTEAFF. The chain uses TRBV18 and TRBJ1-1; weak D call: TRBD1 (5 bases). V was cut by 4 bases and J by 1 base, with 13 bases left in between. The CDR3 is 15 residues long. Germline V gene sequence: CDR1 KGHSH, CDR2 LQKENI. Complete variable domain (other parts from reference TRBV18 and TRBJ1-1): NAGVMQNPRHLVRRRGQEARLRCSPMKGHSHVYWYRQLPEEGLKFMVYLQKENIIDESGMPKERFSAEFPKEGPSILRIQQVVRGDSAAYFCASSLRAGTNTEAFFGQGTRLTVV.

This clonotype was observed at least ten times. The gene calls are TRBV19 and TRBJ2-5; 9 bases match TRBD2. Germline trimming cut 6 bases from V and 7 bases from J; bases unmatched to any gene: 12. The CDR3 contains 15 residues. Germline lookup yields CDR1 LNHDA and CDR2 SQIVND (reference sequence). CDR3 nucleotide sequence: TGTGCCAGTAGGGGCGCGGCTAGCGGGAAGTGGACCCAGTACTTC. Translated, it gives CASRGAASGKWTQYF.

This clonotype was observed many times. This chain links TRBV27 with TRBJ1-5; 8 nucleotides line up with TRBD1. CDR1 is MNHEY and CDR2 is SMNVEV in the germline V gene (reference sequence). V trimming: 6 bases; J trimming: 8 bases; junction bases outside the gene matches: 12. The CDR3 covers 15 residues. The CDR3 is CASSPTDRVMKPQHF. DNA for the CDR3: TGTGCCAGCAGCCCAACGGACAGGGTAATGAAGCCCCAGCATTTT.

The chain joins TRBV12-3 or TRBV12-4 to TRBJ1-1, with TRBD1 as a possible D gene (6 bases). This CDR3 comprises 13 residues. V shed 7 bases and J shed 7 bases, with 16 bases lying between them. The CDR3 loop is CASILGGGSEAFF. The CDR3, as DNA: TGTGCCAGCATCCTAGGGGGTGGAAGTGAAGCTTTCTTT.

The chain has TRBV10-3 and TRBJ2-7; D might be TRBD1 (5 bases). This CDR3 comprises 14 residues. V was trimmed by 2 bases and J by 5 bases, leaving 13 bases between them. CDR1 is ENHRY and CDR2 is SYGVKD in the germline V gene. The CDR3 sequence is CAISEPLDSHEQYF. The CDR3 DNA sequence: TGTGCCATCAGTGAGCCACTTGACAGCCACGAGCAGTACTTC.

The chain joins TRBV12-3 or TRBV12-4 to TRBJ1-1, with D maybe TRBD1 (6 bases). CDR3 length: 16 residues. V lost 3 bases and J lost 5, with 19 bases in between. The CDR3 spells CASSFGGAGLNTEAFF. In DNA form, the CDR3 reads TGTGCCAGCAGTTTTGGGGGGGCAGGGCTTAATACTGAAGCTTTCTTT.

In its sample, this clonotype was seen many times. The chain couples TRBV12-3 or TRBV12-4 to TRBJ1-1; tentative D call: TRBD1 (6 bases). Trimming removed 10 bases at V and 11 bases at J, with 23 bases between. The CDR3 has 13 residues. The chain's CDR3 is CATGPLTGMAAFF. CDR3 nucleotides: TGTGCCACAGGACCCCTGACAGGTATGGCCGCTTTCTTT.

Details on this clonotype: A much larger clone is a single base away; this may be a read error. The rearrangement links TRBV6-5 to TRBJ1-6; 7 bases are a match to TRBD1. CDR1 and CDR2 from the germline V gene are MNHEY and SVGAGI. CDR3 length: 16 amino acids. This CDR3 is CASSYSLRQGVSHLHF. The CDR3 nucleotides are TGTGCCAGCAGTTACTCTCTCAGGCAGGGGGTTTCACACCTCCACTTT.

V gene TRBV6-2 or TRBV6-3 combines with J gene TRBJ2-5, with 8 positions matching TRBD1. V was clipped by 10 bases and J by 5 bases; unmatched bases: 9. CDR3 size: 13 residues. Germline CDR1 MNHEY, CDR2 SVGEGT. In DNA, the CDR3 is TGTGCCACCGACAGGGGATTTCGGGAGACCCAGTACTTC. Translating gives CATDRGFRETQYF.

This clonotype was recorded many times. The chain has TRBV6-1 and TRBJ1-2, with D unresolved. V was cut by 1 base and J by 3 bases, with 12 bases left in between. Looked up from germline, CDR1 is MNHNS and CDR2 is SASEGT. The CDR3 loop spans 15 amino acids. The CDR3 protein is CASSEGEQPYYGYTF. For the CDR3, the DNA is TGTGCCAGCAGTGAAGGGGAACAGCCCTACTATGGCTACACCTTC.

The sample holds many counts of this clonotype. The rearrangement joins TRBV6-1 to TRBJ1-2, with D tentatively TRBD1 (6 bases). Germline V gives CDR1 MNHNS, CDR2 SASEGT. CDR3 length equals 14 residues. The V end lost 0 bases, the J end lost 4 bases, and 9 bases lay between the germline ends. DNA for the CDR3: TGTGCCAGCAGTGAAGCGACAGGAGGCTATGGCTACACCTTC. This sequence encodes CASSEATGGYGYTF.

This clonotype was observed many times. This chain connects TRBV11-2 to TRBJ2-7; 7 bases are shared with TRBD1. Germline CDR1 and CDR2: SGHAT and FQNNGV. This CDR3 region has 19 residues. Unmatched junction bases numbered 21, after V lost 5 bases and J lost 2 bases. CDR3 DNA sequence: TGTGCCAGCAGCCGAGCCCTCGGACAGGCTCCCATTTTAACCTACGAGCAGTACTTC. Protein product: CASSRALGQAPILTYEQYF.

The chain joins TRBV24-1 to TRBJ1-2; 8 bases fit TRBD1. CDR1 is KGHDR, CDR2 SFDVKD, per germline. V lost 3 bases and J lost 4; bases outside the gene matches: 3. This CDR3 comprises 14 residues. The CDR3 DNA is TGTGCCACCAGTGATAACAGGGGGTTCTATGGCTACACCTTC. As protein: CATSDNRGFYGYTF.

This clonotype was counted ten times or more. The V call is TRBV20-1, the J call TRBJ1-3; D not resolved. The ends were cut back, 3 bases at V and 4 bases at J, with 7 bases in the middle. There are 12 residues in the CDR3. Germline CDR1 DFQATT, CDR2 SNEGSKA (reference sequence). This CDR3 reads CSASDSGNTIYF. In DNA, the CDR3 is TGCAGTGCTAGTGATTCGGGAAACACCATATATTTT.

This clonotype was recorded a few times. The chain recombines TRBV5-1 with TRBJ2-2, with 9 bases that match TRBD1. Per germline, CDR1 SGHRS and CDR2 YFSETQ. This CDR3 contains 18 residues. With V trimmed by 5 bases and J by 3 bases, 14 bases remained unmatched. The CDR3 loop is CASRLPTGGAGDTGELFF. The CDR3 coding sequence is TGCGCCAGCAGACTACCTACAGGGGGCGCGGGGGACACCGGGGAGCTGTTTTTT.

The CDR3: CASSQETGGVDGYTF. CDR3 nucleotides: TGCGCCAGCAGCCAAGAGACAGGAGGGGTAGATGGCTACACCTTC. The chain joins TRBV4-1 to TRBJ1-2; D perhaps matches TRBD1 (6 bases). Germline V CDR1 and CDR2: MGHRA, YSYEKL. This CDR3 spans 15 amino acids. Trimming pared 0 bases from V and 6 bases from J, leaving 14 bases between.

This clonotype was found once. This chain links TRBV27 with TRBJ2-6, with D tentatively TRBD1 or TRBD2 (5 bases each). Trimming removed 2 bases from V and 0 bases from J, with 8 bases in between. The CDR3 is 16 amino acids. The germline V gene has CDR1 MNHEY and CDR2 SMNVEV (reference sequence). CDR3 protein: CASSLGDRSGANVLTF. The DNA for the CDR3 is TGTGCCAGCAGTTTAGGGGACCGCTCTGGGGCCAACGTCCTGACTTTC.

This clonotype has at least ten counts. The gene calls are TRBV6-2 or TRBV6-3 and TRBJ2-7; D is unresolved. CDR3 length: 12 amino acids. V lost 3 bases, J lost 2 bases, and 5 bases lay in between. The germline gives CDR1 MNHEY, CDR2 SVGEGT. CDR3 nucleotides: TGTGCCAGCAGTTATCGAACCTACGAGCAGTACTTC. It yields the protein CASSYRTYEQYF.

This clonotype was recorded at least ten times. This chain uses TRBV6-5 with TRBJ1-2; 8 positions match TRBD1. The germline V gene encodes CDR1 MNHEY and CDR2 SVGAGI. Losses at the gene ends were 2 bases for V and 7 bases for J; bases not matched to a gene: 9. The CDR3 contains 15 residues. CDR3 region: CASSYETGASSGYTF. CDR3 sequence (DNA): TGTGCCAGCAGTTACGAGACAGGGGCCTCCTCTGGCTACACCTTC.

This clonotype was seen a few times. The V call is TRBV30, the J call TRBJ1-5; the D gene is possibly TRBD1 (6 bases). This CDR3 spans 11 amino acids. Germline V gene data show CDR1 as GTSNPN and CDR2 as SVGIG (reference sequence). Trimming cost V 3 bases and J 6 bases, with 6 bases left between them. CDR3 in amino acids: CAWSRGQPQHF. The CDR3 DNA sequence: TGTGCCTGGAGCAGGGGTCAGCCCCAGCATTTT.

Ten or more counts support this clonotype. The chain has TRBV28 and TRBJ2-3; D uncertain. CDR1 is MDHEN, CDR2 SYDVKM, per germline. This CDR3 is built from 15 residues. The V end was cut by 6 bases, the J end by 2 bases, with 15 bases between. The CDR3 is CASSPQIADTDTQYF. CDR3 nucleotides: TGTGCCAGCAGCCCCCAGATCGCTGACACAGATACGCAGTATTTT.

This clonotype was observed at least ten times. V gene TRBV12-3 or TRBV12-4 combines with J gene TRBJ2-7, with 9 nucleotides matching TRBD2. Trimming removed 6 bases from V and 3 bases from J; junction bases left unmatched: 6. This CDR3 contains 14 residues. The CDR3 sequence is CASSGLAGHYEQYF. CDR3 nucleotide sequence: TGTGCCAGCAGCGGCCTAGCGGGGCACTACGAGCAGTACTTC.

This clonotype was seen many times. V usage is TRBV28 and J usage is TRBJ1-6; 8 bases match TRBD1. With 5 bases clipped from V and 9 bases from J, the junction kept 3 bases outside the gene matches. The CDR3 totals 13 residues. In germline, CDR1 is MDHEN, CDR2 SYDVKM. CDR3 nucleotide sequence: TGTGCCAGCAGTCCGGACAGGGTTTCACCCCTCCACTTT. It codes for CASSPDRVSPLHF.

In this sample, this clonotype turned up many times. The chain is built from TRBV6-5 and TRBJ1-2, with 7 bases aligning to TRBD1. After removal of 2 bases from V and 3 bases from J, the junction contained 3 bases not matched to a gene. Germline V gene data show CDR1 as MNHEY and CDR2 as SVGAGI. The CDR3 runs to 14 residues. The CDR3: CASSYLQGYYGYTF. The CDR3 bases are TGTGCCAGCAGTTACCTACAGGGGTACTATGGCTACACCTTC.